This section outlines one T cell receptor (beta chain) sequence together with its context. Original methodology: Counts of nucleated cells, estimated from reference gene primer amplification, were obtained. The method was immunoSEQ multiplex PCR; TCRdb's version includes in-frame clones alone and lacks a portion of them. For V, J and clone size, that table is used; D and trimming come from the DNA. The sample includes over 250,000 clones, 75% to 90% of them seen just once. This sample stems from a study of blood T cell repertoires in COVID-19. Whole-study context: COVID-19 samples, acute and convalescent, were from the United States, Italy and Spain. Sources were T cells, B-cell-depleted T cells, or PBMCs; the material itself was cDNA or gDNA.

There are 15 residues in the CDR3. Germline V gives CDR1 LNHDA, CDR2 SQIVND (reference sequence). The trim removed 4 bases at V and 7 bases at J, leaving 12 bases unmatched. The sequenced sample was peripheral blood. This clonotype was sampled from a woman aged 40 to 49 who had recovered from COVID-19. This chain connects TRBV19 to TRBJ2-5, with TRBD1 identical over 7 bases. The CDR3 sequence: CASSTSVGGLGTQYF. The CDR3 bases are TGTGCCAGTAGTACCTCGGTAGGGGGCTTGGGGACCCAGTACTTC.